The 25 T cell receptor beta chains presented below share a single source sample, sequenced in a study of blood T cell repertoires in COVID-19 (dated by TCRdb to about 2020). Library preparation was by the immunoSEQ multiplex PCR assay. The source is immuneACCESS, and TCRdb retained only in-frame sequences with V and J called. Part of the clones is not carried over; for the studies checked, unresolved V genes explain less than half of this, and the remainder is unexplained. A total of around 300,000 clones appear in this sample, 88% of them only once. About 9.8% of the sample is taken by the ten largest. Sequencing used peripheral blood. These receptors all come from a man between 18 and 35 years old with active or convalescent COVID-19.

Concerning this clone: A junction end diverges from the germline sequence, so it may reflect a read error. The chain uses TRBV6-5 and TRBJ2-7, with 7 bases that match TRBD2. CDR1 and CDR2 from the germline V gene are MNHEY and SVGAGI. The CDR3 contains 12 residues. CDR3 region: CASSYRGVGGTF. Here the CDR3 DNA reads TGTGCCAGCAGTTACCGGGGGGTTGGGGGAACCTTC.

This chain uses TRBV13 with TRBJ2-5, with 10 nucleotides matching TRBD2. After removal of 2 bases from V and 3 bases from J, the junction contained 3 bases not matched to a gene. Germline assignment: CDR1 PRHDT and CDR2 FYEKMQ (reference sequence). CDR3 length: 15 residues. The CDR3, as DNA: TGTGCCAGCAGCTTAAGCGGGGGGGCCAAAGAGACCCAGTACTTC. Translating gives CASSLSGGAKETQYF.

The V call is TRBV13, the J call TRBJ2-1; tentatively, D is TRBD1 (8 bases). Per germline, CDR1 PRHDT and CDR2 FYEKMQ (reference sequence). V was trimmed by 3 bases and J by 3 bases, leaving 27 bases between them. This CDR3 region has 20 residues. This CDR3 is CASSFRIGQGGALFYNEQFF. CDR3 bases: TGTGCCAGCAGCTTTCGGATAGGACAGGGAGGGGCCCTTTTCTACAATGAGCAGTTCTTC.

The chain recombines TRBV7-2 with TRBJ1-4, with a possible D match to TRBD1 (6 bases). Germline assignment: CDR1 SGHTA and CDR2 FQGNSA. Trimming left V 0 bases short and J 3 bases short, with 8 bases between. The length of the CDR3 is 15 residues. CDR3 bases: TGTGCCAGCAGCTTAGCGTCAGGGGCTAATGAAAAACTGTTTTTT. This gives the protein CASSLASGANEKLFF.

The V call is TRBV6-2 or TRBV6-3, the J call TRBJ2-7; D remains ambiguous. This CDR3 is 14 amino acids long. Germline CDR1 and CDR2: MNHEY and SVGEGT. Trimming left V 0 bases short and J 6 bases short, with 12 bases between. As DNA, the CDR3 is TGTGCCAGCAGTTACTCCCAAAGCATCCGCGAGCAGTACTTC. Translated, it gives CASSYSQSIREQYF.

This chain joins TRBV11-2 and TRBJ2-7; 8 bases fit TRBD1. This CDR3 spans 15 amino acids. The V and J ends lost 1 base and 4 bases, in that order; junction bases with no gene match: 6. Germline V gene lookup returns CDR1 SGHAT and CDR2 FQNNGV. The CDR3 DNA sequence: TGTGCCAGCAGCTTAGGTGCTGGACAGGGTTACGAGCAGTACTTC. Residues: CASSLGAGQGYEQYF.

The rearrangement uses TRBV19 and TRBJ2-3, with TRBD1 matching 7 bases. CDR1 and CDR2 from the germline V gene are LNHDA and SQIVND (reference sequence). With 3 bases clipped from V and 5 bases from J, the junction kept 2 bases outside the gene matches. This CDR3 region has 13 residues. The CDR3 nucleotides are TGTGCCAGTAGTATTACAGGGGAAGATACGCAGTATTTT. Amino acids: CASSITGEDTQYF.

This sequence joins TRBV10-3 and TRBJ1-5; TRBD1 is a possible D gene (6 bases). Germline lookup yields CDR1 ENHRY and CDR2 SYGVKD. This CDR3 comprises 14 residues. V lost 3 bases and J 7 bases, leaving 13 bases between the germline ends. CDR3 region: CAISDPGGGQPQHF. The CDR3 nucleotides read TGTGCCATCAGTGATCCGGGGGGCGGGCAGCCCCAGCATTTT.

This clone was counted between two and nine times. CDR3 bases: TGTGCCAGCAGCTCCGTCTACGAGCAGTACTTC. Amino acid sequence: CASSSVYEQYF. The chain combines TRBV7-9 with TRBJ2-7; the D is unclear. Germline CDR1 reads SEHNR; CDR2 reads FQNEAQ (reference sequence). The ends were cut back, 4 bases at V and 3 bases at J, with 4 bases in the middle. This CDR3 region has 11 residues.

The chain combines TRBV9 with TRBJ2-7; 7 bases align to TRBD1. The CDR3 is made up of 16 amino acids. Per germline, CDR1 SGDLS and CDR2 YYNGEE. The V segment lost 6 bases and the J segment 3 bases; nucleotides outside the gene matches: 15. Written as DNA, the CDR3 is TGTGCCAGCACCAAACGAATAAGACAGGGTTGCTACGAGCAGTACTTC. This translates into CASTKRIRQGCYEQYF.

This clone was seen more than once but under ten times. V usage is TRBV18 and J usage is TRBJ1-1, with D maybe TRBD1 (5 bases). This CDR3 has 13 amino acids. The V and J ends lost 5 bases and 0 bases respectively, with 7 bases between them. The germline CDR1 and CDR2 sequences are KGHSH and LQKENI. This chain's CDR3 is CASSGAMNTEAFF. The CDR3 DNA is TGTGCCAGCTCAGGGGCAATGAACACTGAAGCTTTCTTT.

The chain carries TRBV10-3 and TRBJ2-2, with D maybe TRBD1 (5 bases). The CDR3 contains 14 residues. Per germline, CDR1 ENHRY and CDR2 SYGVKD. V gave up 6 bases and J gave up 0 bases, with 8 bases separating them. CDR3 protein: CAIRGQTNTGELFF. Written as DNA, the CDR3 is TGTGCCATCAGGGGGCAGACGAACACCGGGGAGCTGTTTTTT.

The chain has TRBV2 and TRBJ1-6; 8 positions agree with TRBD1. The CDR3 has 14 amino acids. V lost 3 bases, J lost 11 bases, and 6 bases stayed unmatched. The germline CDR1 and CDR2 sequences are SNHLY and FYNNEI. In DNA form, the CDR3 reads TGTGCCAGCAGTGATCGACAGGGGTTCACACCCCTCCACTTT. This translates into CASSDRQGFTPLHF.

This chain joins TRBV2 and TRBJ2-3; 11 bases are a match to TRBD2. After removal of 1 base from V and 3 bases from J, the junction contained 6 bases not matched to a gene. This CDR3 is 17 amino acids long. Germline CDR1 is SNHLY and CDR2 is FYNNEI. This CDR3 reads CASSEGGSGGATDTQYF. CDR3 DNA: TGTGCCAGCAGTGAAGGCGGTAGCGGGGGGGCAACAGATACGCAGTATTTT.

The V call is TRBV10-1, the J call TRBJ1-1; D possibly corresponds to TRBD1 (6 bases). The germline V gene has CDR1 WNHNN and CDR2 SYGVQD (reference sequence). V lost 6 bases, J lost 0 bases, and 14 bases lay in between. This CDR3 contains 15 residues. The CDR3 sequence: CASRGAVQMNTEAFF. In nucleotides, the CDR3 is TGCGCCAGCAGGGGGGCAGTCCAAATGAACACTGAAGCTTTCTTT.

The rearrangement uses TRBV2 and TRBJ1-3; D unresolved. The germline V gene has CDR1 SNHLY and CDR2 FYNNEI. The CDR3 extends over 16 amino acids. V was cut by 8 bases and J by 2 bases, with 19 bases left in between. Here the CDR3 DNA reads TGTGCCAGCGACTATGCGGGAACCCGAACTGGAAACACCATATATTTT. Residues: CASDYAGTRTGNTIYF.

The CDR3 sequence is CASSEVFTGHSPLHF. The CDR3 region has the DNA TGTGCCAGCAGTGAAGTTTTTACAGGGCATTCACCCCTCCACTTT. The chain recombines TRBV6-1 with TRBJ1-6; a weak D match, TRBD1 (6 bases). The germline V gene has CDR1 MNHNS and CDR2 SASEGT. CDR3 size: 15 residues. The ends were cut back, 1 base at V and 8 bases at J, with 12 bases in the middle.

This clone is a singleton in its sample. Other DNA sequences in the same sample also yield this CDR3. The chain has TRBV7-2 and TRBJ2-2; 8 nucleotides align to TRBD2. Germline assignment: CDR1 SGHTA and CDR2 FQGNSA. V was clipped by 5 bases and J by 2 bases; unmatched bases: 4. This CDR3 comprises 15 residues. CDR3 sequence reads: CASSLAGGNTGELFF. CDR3 DNA: TGTGCCAGCAGCCTGGCGGGGGGCAACACCGGGGAGCTGTTTTTT.

The rearrangement uses TRBV6-5 and TRBJ1-4; maybe TRBD1 (6 bases). This CDR3 is built from 14 residues. Trimming stripped 0 bases from V and 8 bases from J, with 10 bases between. Germline assignment: CDR1 MNHEY and CDR2 SVGAGI. The CDR3 sequence is CASSYSGAGEKLFF. In nucleotides, the CDR3 is TGTGCCAGCAGTTACTCGGGGGCAGGGGAAAAACTGTTTTTT.

This clone was found once. The chain carries TRBV16 and TRBJ2-2; D gene uncertain. The CDR3 is 16 residues long. With 0 bases removed from V and 3 bases from J, the gap between germline ends came to 11 bases. Germline V gene data show CDR1 as KGHSY and CDR2 as FQNENV. Written as DNA, the CDR3 is TGTGCCAGCAGCCAATCGGTAACAGACGACACCGGGGAGCTGTTTTTT. Protein sequence: CASSQSVTDDTGELFF.

The V call is TRBV3-1 (or the pseudogene TRBV3-2), the J call TRBJ2-2, with TRBD2 identical over 11 bases. Losses at the gene ends were 7 bases for V and 1 base for J; bases not matched to a gene: 2. The CDR3 contains 15 residues. Germline CDR1 and CDR2: LGHDT and YNNKEL (reference sequence). The CDR3 spells CASTLAGGNTGELFF. CDR3 DNA: TGTGCCAGCACCCTAGCGGGGGGGAACACCGGGGAGCTGTTTTTT.

The chain combines TRBV4-1 with TRBJ1-2, with unresolved D. V lost 0 bases and J 4 bases, leaving 18 bases between the germline ends. CDR1 MGHRA and CDR2 YSYEKL come from the germline V gene. The CDR3 is made up of 17 amino acids. In DNA, the CDR3 is TGCGCCAGCAGCCAAGATTTAGGACGCCCGGAGGGCTATGGCTACACCTTC. Its translation is CASSQDLGRPEGYGYTF.

This clone was seen a few times. The gene calls are TRBV2 and TRBJ1-6, with TRBD1 matching 7 bases. J gave up 9 bases and V 6 bases, and 8 bases lay outside the gene matches. The germline V gene has CDR1 SNHLY and CDR2 FYNNEI. The length of the CDR3 is 14 residues. CDR3 DNA: TGTGCCAGCAGGGGACAGTTGGAGGGTTCACCCCTCCACTTT. Encoded protein: CASRGQLEGSPLHF.

The rearrangement links TRBV21-1 to TRBJ1-2; TRBD1, the D gene given by the table, was not confirmed from the DNA. TRBV21-1 counts as a pseudogene. The CDR3 runs 15 residues. As DNA, the CDR3 is TGTGCCAGCAGCAGAGGACAGGGGGCATTTCATGGCTACACCTTC. Translation gives CASSRGQGAFHGYTF.

The chain combines TRBV19 with TRBJ1-5, with D possibly being TRBD1 (6 bases). The CDR3 extends over 15 amino acids. V was clipped by 0 bases and J by 1 base, with 7 bases between them. The germline V gene encodes CDR1 LNHDA and CDR2 SQIVND (reference sequence). The CDR3 DNA follows: TGTGCCAGTAGTATAGACAGGGGAAGCAATCAGCCCCAGCATTTT. It yields the protein CASSIDRGSNQPQHF.